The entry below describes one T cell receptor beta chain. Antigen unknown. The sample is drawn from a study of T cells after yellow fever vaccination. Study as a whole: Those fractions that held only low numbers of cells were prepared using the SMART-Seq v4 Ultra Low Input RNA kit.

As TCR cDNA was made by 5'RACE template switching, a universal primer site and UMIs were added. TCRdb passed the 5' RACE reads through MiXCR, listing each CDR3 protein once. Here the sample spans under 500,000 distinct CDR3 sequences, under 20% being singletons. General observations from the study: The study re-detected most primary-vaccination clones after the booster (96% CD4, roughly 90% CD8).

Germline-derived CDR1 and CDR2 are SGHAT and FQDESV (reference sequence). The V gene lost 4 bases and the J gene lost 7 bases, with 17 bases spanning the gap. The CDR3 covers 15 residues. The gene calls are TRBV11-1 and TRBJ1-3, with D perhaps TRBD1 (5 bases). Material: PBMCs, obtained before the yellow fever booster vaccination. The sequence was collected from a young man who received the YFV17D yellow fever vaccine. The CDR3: CASSSSEGSRNTIYF. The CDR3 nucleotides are TGTGCCAGCAGCTCCTCCGAGGGGTCGAGGAACACCATATATTTT.